This T cell receptor beta chain appears in the sequencing data of a study of cytomegalovirus exposure and HLA in healthy donors. As for this clone: Its specificity is unknown.

Primers: 60 Vbeta forward and 13 Jbeta reverse. The method was immunoSEQ multiplex PCR; TCRdb's version includes in-frame clones alone and lacks a portion of them. This table holds around 120,000 clones, roughly 80% found once. There are 16 residues in the CDR3. In germline, CDR1 is SGHDT, CDR2 YYEEEE. Unmatched junction bases numbered 9, after V lost 6 bases and J lost 0 bases. Study-level results: CMV antigen specificity was confirmed in vitro for a few CMV-associated chains. Later analysis showed TCR association rates varying by HLA locus, highest for DRB1 and lowest for HLA-C.

This receptor was obtained from a boy aged 5 to 17 in good health and CMV-seronegative. Input material: PBMCs. This chain uses TRBV5-6 with TRBJ2-3, with TRBD2 identical over 8 bases. CDR3: CASNRLAFYSTDTQYF. CDR3 DNA: TGTGCCAGCAACCGACTAGCGTTTTATAGCACAGATACGCAGTATTTT.